This TCR beta chain was captured in a study of T cell responses to AZD1222 COVID-19 vaccine. Trimming removed 6 bases from V and 4 bases from J, with 4 bases in between. The length of the CDR3 is 11 residues. Clones were sequenced by immunoSEQ multiplex PCR, and TCRdb holds only the in-frame ones, with some missing. The table has about 180,000 clones, about 91% seen once; the top ten hold less than 0.55%. This TCR derives from an adult in good health. V gene TRBV12-3 or TRBV12-4 combines with J gene TRBJ2-1; D gene unclear. Here the sequenced sample was peripheral blood, taken on day 0 of AZD1222 vaccination. CDR3 region: CASSLYNEQFF. In DNA, the CDR3 is TGTGCCAGCAGCCTATACAATGAGCAGTTCTTC.